Listed here are 10 T cell receptor beta chains from one sample, sequenced in a study of T cells in Graves' hyperthyroidism and ophthalmopathy. Amplified TCR beta CDR3 regions derived from RNA transcripts. The TCR CDR3 was amplified in a first-round RT-PCR using the HTBI primer set. In TCRdb, the multiplex PCR reads were re-called with MiXCR into one record per CDR3 protein. Of about 420,000 distinct CDR3 sequences listed, around 16% are singletons. The sequencing sample was made of blood. Every receptor here comes from a woman aged 18-30 years with Graves' hyperthyroidism.

In this sample, this clonotype turned up a few times. This chain uses TRBV7-9 with TRBJ2-7; a possible D gene is TRBD2 (5 bases). This CDR3 comprises 16 residues. V lost 5 bases and J lost 3, with 20 bases in between. Germline-derived CDR1 and CDR2 are SEHNR and FQNEAQ (reference sequence). CDR3 coding DNA: TGTGCCAGCAGCCCCCGGAGCGGCACCAATTACTACGAGCAGTACTTC. Protein product: CASSPRSGTNYYEQYF.

This clonotype was detected only a few times. The V call is TRBV6-1, the J call TRBJ2-3, with D unclear. The V gene lost 7 bases and the J gene lost 0 bases, with 8 bases spanning the gap. CDR3 length: 13 amino acids. From germline, CDR1 is MNHNS and CDR2 SASEGT. The DNA of the CDR3 is TGTGCCAGCAAACGGGCTAGCACAGATACGCAGTATTTT. Encoded protein: CASKRASTDTQYF.

This clonotype was observed once. A single base separates this from a much larger clone, so it may be a read error. The V gene is TRBV5-8, the J gene TRBJ2-7; D remains ambiguous. The germline gives CDR1 SGHTS, CDR2 YDEGEE. CDR3 length: 14 amino acids. The ends were cut back, 0 bases at V and 0 bases at J, with 7 bases in the middle. CDR3 protein: CASSLEQASYEQYF. The CDR3 region has the DNA TGTGCCAGCAGCTTGGAGCAGGCCTCCTACGAGCAGTACTTC.

Many counts were recorded for this clonotype. This chain joins TRBV25-1 and TRBJ1-2; 7 nucleotides match TRBD1. Trimming cost V 2 bases and J 9 bases; bases outside gene matches: 12. Germline V gives CDR1 MGHDK, CDR2 SYGVNS. This CDR3 contains 15 residues. The DNA of the CDR3 is TGTGCCAGCAGTGAAGGTGAACGGGACAGCTCGAGCTACACCTTC. Its translation: CASSEGERDSSSYTF.

Details on this clonotype: A much larger clone sits a single nucleotide away, making a read error possible. The genes are TRBV2 and TRBJ1-5; 10 bases line up with TRBD1. This CDR3 comprises 14 residues. Per germline, CDR1 SNHLY and CDR2 FYNNEI. The CDR3: CASSVDRGLQPQRF. The CDR3 nucleotides read TGTGCCAGCAGTGTTGACAGGGGGCTTCAGCCCCAGCGTTTT.

Many counts were recorded for this clonotype. The chain uses TRBV7-2 and TRBJ1-4; D is perhaps TRBD1 (5 bases). Germline V gene data show CDR1 as SGHTA and CDR2 as FQGNSA. Trimming pared 4 bases from V and 8 bases from J, leaving 20 bases between. There are 16 residues in the CDR3. CDR3 bases: TGTGCCAGCAGCTCCCAGGGTCCCGTCGTCGGCGAAAAACTGTTTTTT. Encoded protein: CASSSQGPVVGEKLFF.

This clonotype showed up many times. The chain's CDR3 is CASSLEAGGAQPQHF. DNA for the CDR3: TGTGCCAGCAGCTTAGAGGCAGGGGGGGCCCAGCCCCAGCATTTT. The gene calls are TRBV7-2 and TRBJ1-5; 7 nucleotides match TRBD1. The CDR3 spans 15 residues. The V segment lost 1 base and the J segment 7 bases; nucleotides outside the gene matches: 7. Germline V CDR1 and CDR2: SGHTA, FQGNSA.

This clonotype was found many times. CDR3 loop: CAITGDSDTEAFF. CDR3 sequence (DNA): TGTGCCATCACCGGCGATAGCGACACTGAAGCTTTCTTT. This sequence joins TRBV10-3 and TRBJ1-1, with D unresolved. Germline CDR1 and CDR2: ENHRY and SYGVKD. This CDR3 spans 13 amino acids. Trimming took off 7 bases at V and 3 bases at J, with 12 bases between the two ends.

This clonotype occurred many times. CDR3 sequence: CASSNRQGRADTQYF. The CDR3, as DNA: TGTGCCAGCAGCAACCGACAGGGGAGGGCAGATACGCAGTATTTT. The V gene is TRBV7-2, the J gene TRBJ2-3, with D tentatively TRBD1 (8 bases). The CDR3 is made up of 15 amino acids. Trimming removed 5 bases from V and 4 bases from J, with 16 bases in between. Germline CDR1 and CDR2: SGHTA and FQGNSA.

This clonotype was detected many times. The chain links TRBV6-1 to TRBJ1-5, with 7 bases fitting TRBD1. Germline assignment: CDR1 MNHNS and CDR2 SASEGT. The CDR3 totals 15 residues. V gave up 6 bases and J gave up 3 bases; unmatched junction bases: 8. The CDR3 DNA sequence: TGTGCCAGCAGAGGATTTACAGGGGCCAATCAGCCCCAGCATTTT. This translates into CASRGFTGANQPQHF.